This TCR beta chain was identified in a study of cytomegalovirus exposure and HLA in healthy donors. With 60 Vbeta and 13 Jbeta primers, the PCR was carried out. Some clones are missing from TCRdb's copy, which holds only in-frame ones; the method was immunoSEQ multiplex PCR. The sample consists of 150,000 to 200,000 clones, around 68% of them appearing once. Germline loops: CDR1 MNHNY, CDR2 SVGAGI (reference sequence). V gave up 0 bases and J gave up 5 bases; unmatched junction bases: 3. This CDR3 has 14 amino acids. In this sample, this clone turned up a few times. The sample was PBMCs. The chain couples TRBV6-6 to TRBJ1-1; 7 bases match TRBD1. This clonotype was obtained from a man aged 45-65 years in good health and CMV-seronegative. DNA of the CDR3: TGTGCCAGCAGTTACTCGGGACAGCCAACTGAAGCTTTCTTT. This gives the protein CASSYSGQPTEAFF.